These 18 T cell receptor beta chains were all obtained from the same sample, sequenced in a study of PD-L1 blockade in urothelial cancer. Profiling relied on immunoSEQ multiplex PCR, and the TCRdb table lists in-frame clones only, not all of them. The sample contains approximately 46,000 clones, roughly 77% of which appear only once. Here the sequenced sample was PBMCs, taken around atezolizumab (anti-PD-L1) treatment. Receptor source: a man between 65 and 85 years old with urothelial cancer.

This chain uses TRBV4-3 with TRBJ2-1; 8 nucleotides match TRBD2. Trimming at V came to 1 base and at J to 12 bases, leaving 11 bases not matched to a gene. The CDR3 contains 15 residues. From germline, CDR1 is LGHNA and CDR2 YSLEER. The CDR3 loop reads CASSQAGLGEVGQFF. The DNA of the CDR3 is TGCGCCAGCAGCCAAGCGGGACTAGGCGAGGTCGGGCAGTTCTTC.

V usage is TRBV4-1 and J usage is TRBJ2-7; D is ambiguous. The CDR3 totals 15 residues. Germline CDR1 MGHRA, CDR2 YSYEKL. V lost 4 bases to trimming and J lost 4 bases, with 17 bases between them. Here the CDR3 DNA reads TGCGCCAGCAGCCTGACGGGTACAACCTGGTACGAGCAGTACTTC. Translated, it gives CASSLTGTTWYEQYF.

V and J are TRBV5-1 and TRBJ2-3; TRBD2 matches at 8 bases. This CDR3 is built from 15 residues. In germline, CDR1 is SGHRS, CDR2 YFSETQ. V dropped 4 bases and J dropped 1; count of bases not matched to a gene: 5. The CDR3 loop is CASSPGLAGTDTQYF. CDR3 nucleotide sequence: TGCGCCAGCAGCCCAGGACTAGCAGGCACAGATACGCAGTATTTT. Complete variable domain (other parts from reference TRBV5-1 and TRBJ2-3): KAGVTQTPRYLIKTRGQQVTLSCSPISGHRSVSWYQQTPGQGLQFLFEYFSETQRNKGNFPGRFSGRQFSNSRSEMNVSTLELGDSALYLCASSPGLAGTDTQYFGPGTRLTVL.

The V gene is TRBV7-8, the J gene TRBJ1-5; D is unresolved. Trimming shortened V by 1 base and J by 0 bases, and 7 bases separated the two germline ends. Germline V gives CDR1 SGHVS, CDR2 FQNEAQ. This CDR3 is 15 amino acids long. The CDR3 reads CASSLGGYSNQPQHF. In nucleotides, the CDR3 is TGTGCCAGCAGCTTAGGAGGATATAGCAATCAGCCCCAGCATTTT.

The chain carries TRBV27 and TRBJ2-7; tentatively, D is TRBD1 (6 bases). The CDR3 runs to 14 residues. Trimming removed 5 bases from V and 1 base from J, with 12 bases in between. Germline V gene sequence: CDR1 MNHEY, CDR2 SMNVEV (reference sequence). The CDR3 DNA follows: TGTGCCAGCAGTCACCGGACAGAATCCTACGAGCAGTACTTC. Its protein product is CASSHRTESYEQYF.

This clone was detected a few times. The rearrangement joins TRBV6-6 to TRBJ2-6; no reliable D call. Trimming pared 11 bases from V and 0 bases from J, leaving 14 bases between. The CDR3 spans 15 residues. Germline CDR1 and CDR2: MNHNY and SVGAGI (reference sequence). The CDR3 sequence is CAPRGTSSGANVLTF. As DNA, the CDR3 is TGTGCCCCGAGAGGCACCAGCTCTGGGGCCAACGTCCTGACTTTC.

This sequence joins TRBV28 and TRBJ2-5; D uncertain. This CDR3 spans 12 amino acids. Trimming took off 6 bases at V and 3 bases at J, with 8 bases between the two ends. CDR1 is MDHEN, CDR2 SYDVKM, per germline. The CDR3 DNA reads TGTGCCAGCAGCCCGTTTAAAGAGACCCAGTACTTC. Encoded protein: CASSPFKETQYF. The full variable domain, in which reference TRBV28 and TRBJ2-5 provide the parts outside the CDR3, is DVKVTQSSRYLVKRTGEKVFLECVQDMDHENMFWYRQDPGLGLRLIYFSYDVKMKEKGDIPEGYSVSREKKERFSLILESASTNQTSMYLCASSPFKETQYFGPGTRLLVL.

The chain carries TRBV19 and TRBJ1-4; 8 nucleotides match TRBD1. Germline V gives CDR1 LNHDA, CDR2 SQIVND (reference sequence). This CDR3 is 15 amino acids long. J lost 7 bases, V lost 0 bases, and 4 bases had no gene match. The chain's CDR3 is CASSIEQGGREKLFF. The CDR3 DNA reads TGTGCCAGTAGTATAGAACAGGGGGGACGTGAAAAACTGTTTTTT.

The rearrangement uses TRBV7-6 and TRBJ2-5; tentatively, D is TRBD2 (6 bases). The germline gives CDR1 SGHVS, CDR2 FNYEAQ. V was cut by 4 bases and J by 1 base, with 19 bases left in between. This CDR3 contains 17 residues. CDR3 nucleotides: TGTGCCAGCAGCTACAGGCGGGAACGGCACCGCCAAGAGACCCAGTACTTC. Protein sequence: CASSYRRERHRQETQYF. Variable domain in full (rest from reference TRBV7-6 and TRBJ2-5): GAGVSQSPRYKVTKRGQDVALRCDPISGHVSLYWYRQALGQGPEFLTYFNYEAQQDKSGLPNDRFSAERPEGSISTLTIQRTEQRDSAMYRCASSYRRERHRQETQYFGPGTRLLVL.

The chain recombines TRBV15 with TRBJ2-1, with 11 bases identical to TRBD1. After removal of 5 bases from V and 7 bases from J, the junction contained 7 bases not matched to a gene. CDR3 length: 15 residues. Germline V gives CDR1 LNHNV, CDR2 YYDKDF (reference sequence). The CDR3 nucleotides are TGTGCCACCAGCCTGGGACAGGGGGTTAGGAATGAGCAGTTCTTC. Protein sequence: CATSLGQGVRNEQFF.

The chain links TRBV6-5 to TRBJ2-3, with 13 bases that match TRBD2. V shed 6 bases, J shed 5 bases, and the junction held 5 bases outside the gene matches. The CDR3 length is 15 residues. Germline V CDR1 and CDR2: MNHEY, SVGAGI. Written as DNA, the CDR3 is TGTGCCAGCAGGAGGACTAGCGGGAGAGGAGATACGCAGTATTTT. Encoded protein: CASRRTSGRGDTQYF.

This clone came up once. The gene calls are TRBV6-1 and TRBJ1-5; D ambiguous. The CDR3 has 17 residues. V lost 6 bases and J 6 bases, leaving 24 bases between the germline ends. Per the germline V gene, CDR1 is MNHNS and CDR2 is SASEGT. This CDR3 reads CASRESPGAAEGQPQHF. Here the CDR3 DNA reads TGTGCCAGCAGGGAATCGCCAGGCGCCGCCGAGGGTCAGCCCCAGCATTTT.

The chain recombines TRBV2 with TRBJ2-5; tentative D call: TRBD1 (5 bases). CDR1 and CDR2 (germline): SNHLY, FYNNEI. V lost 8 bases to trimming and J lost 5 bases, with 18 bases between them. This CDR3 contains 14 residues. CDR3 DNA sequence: TGTGCCAGCGGCCTGGGCGGCCCAGGGGAGACCCAGTACTTC. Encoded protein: CASGLGGPGETQYF.

CDR3 DNA sequence: TGTGCCAGTAGTGGGACAGTTGTTAATGAAAAACTGTTTTTT. It encodes CASSGTVVNEKLFF. This chain joins TRBV19 and TRBJ1-4; 7 nucleotides line up with TRBD1. The junction had 4 bases not matched to a gene; V was cut back by 5 bases and J by 4 bases. The CDR3 has 14 residues. Germline V gene data show CDR1 as LNHDA and CDR2 as SQIVND (reference sequence).

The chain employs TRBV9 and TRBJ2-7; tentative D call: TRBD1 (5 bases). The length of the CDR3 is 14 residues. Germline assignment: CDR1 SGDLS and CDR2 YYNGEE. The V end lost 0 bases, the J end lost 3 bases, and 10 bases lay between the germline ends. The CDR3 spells CASSVDDSFYEQYF. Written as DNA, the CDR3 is TGTGCCAGCAGCGTAGATGACAGTTTCTACGAGCAGTACTTC.

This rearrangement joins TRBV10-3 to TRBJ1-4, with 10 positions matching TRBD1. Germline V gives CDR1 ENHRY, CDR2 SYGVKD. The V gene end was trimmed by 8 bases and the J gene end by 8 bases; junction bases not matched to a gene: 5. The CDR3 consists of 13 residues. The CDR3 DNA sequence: TGTGCCATCCGCGGGACAGGGGTGGAAAAACTGTTTTTT. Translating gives CAIRGTGVEKLFF.

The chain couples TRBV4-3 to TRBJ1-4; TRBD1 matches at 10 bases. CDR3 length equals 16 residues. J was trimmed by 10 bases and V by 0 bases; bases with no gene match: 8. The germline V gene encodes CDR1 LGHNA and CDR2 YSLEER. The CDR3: CASSQERTGGVGKLFF. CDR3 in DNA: TGCGCCAGCAGCCAAGAGCGGACAGGGGGTGTCGGAAAACTGTTTTTT.

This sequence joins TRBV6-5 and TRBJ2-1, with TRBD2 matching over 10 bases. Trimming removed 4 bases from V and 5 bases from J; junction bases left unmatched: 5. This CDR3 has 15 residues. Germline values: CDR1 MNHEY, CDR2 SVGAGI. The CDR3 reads CASSSWTSGHNEQFF. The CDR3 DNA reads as TGTGCCAGCAGTTCCTGGACTAGCGGACACAATGAGCAGTTCTTC.